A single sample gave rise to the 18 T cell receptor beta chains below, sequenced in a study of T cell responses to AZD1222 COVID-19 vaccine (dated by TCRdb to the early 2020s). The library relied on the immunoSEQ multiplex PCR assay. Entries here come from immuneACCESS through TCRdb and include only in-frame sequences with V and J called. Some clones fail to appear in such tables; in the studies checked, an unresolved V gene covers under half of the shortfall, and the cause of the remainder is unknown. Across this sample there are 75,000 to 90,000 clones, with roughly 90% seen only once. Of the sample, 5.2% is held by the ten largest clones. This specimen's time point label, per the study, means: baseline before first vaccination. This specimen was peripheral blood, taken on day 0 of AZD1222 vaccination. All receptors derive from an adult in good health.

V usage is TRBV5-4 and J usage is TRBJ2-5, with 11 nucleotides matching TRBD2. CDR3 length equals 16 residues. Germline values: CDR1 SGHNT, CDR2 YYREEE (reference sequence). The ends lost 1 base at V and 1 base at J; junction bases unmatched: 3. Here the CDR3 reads CASSLSSGGAQETQYF. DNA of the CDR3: TGTGCCAGCAGCTTGAGTAGCGGGGGGGCCCAAGAGACCCAGTACTTC.

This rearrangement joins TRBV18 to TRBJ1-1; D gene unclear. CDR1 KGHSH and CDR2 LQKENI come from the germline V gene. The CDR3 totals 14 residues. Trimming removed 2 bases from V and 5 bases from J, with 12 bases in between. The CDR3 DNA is TGTGCCAGCTCACCAATACCCCAACCAACTGAAGCTTTCTTT. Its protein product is CASSPIPQPTEAFF.

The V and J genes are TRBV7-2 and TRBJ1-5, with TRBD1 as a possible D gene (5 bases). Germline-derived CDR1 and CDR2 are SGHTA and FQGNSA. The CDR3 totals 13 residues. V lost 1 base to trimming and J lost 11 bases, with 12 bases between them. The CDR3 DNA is TGTGCCAGCAGCTTAGGTCGAGACAGATCCCAGCATTTT. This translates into CASSLGRDRSQHF.

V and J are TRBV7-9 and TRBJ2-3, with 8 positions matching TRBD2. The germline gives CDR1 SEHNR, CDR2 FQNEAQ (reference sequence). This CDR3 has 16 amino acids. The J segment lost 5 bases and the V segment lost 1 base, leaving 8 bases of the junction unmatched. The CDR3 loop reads CASSLVSPGGRDTQYF. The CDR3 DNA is TGTGCCAGCAGCTTAGTTAGTCCGGGGGGGCGAGATACGCAGTATTTT.

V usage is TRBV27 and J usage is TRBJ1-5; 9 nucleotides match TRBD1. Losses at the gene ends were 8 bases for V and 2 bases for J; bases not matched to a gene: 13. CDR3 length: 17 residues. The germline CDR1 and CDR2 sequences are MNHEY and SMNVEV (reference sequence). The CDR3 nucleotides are TGTGCCAGCTCGGACAGGGGACGAGGTTACGGCAATCAGCCCCAGCATTTT. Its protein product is CASSDRGRGYGNQPQHF.

The CDR3 region has the DNA TGTGCCAGCAGTTACTGGACAGGGGTTGAAGCTTTCTTT. Translating gives CASSYWTGVEAFF. This chain uses TRBV12-3 or TRBV12-4 with TRBJ1-1; 9 bases map to TRBD1. V lost 4 bases and J lost 7; bases outside the gene matches: 4. The CDR3 totals 13 residues.

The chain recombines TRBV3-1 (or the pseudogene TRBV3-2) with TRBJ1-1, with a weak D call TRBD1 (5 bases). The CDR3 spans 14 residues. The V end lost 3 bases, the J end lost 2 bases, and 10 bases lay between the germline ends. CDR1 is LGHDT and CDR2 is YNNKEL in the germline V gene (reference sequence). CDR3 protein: CASSQPGLNTEAFF. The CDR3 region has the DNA TGTGCCAGCAGCCAGCCAGGGCTCAACACTGAAGCTTTCTTT.

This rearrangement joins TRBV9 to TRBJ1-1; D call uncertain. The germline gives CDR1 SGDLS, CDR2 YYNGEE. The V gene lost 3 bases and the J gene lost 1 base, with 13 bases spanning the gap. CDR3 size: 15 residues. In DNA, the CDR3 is TGTGCCAGCAGCGCCCTAAGACTGACGAACACTGAAGCTTTCTTT. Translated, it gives CASSALRLTNTEAFF.

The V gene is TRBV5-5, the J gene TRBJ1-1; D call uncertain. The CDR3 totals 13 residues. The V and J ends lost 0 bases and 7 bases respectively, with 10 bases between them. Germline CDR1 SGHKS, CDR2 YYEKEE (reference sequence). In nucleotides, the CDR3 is TGTGCCAGCAGCTTGGAGGTGCCTGTTGAAGCTTTCTTT. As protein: CASSLEVPVEAFF.

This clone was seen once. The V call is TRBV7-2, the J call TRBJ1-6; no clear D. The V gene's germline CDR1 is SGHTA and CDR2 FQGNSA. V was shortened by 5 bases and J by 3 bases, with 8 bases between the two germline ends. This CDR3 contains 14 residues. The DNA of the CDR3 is TGTGCCAGCAGCCTCGACGGCTATAATTCACCCCTCCACTTT. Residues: CASSLDGYNSPLHF.

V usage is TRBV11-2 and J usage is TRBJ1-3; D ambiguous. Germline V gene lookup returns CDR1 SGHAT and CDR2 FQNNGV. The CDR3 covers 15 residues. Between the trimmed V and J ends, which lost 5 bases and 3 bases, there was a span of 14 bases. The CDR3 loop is CASSPLTFGGNTIYF. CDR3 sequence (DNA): TGTGCCAGCAGCCCTCTGACATTTGGTGGAAACACCATATATTTT.

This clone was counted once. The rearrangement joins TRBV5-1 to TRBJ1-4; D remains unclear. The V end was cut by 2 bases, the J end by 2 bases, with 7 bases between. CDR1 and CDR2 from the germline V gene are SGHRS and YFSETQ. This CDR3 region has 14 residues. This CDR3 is CASSFGDTNEKLFF. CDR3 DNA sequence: TGCGCCAGCAGCTTCGGGGATACTAATGAAAAACTGTTTTTT.

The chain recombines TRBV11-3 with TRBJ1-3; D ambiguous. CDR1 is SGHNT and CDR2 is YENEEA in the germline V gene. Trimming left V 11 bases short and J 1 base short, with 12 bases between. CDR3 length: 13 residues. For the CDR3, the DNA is TGTGCCCGATCTAGTAAGTCTGGAAACACCATATATTTT. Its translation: CARSSKSGNTIYF.

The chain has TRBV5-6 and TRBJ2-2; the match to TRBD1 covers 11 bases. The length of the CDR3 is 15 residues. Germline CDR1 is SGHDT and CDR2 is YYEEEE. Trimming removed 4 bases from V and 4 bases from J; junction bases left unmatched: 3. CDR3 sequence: CASSPGTGGTGELFF. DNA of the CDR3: TGTGCCAGCAGCCCCGGGACAGGGGGCACCGGGGAGCTGTTTTTT.

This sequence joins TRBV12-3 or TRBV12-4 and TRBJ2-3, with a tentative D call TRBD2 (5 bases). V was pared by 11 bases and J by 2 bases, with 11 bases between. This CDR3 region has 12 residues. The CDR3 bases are TGTGCCGGAACGGGATTCACAGATACGCAGTATTTT. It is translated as CAGTGFTDTQYF.

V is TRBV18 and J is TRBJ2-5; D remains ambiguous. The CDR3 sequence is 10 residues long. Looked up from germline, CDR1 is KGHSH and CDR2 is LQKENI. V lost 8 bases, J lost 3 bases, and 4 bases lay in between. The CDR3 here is CASAEETQYF. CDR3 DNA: TGTGCCAGCGCCGAAGAGACCCAGTACTTC.

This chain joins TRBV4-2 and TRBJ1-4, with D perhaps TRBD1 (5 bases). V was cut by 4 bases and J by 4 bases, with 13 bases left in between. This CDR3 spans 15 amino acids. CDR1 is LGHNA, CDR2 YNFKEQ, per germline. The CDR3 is CASSPKSGVNEKLFF. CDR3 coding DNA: TGTGCCAGCAGCCCGAAGTCGGGGGTTAATGAAAAACTGTTTTTT.

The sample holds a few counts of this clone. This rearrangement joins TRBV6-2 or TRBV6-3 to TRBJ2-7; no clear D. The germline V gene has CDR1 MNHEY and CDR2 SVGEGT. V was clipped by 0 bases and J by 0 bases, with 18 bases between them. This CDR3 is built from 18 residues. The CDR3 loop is CASSYSIDPSDFSYEQYF. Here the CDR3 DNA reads TGTGCCAGCAGTTACTCGATTGACCCGTCAGACTTCTCCTACGAGCAGTACTTC.